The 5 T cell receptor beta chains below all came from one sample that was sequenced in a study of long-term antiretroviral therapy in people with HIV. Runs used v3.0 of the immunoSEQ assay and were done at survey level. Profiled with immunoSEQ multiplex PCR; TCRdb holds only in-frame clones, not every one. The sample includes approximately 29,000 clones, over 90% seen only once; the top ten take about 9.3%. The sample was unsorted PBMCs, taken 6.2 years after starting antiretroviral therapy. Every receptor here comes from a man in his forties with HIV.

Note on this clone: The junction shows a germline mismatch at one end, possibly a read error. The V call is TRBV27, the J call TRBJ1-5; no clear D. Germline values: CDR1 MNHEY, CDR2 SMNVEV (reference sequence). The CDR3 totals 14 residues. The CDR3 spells CASSGRGGKEAQHF. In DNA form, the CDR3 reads TGTGCCAGCAGCGGACGTGGAGGCAAGGAAGCCCAACATTTT.

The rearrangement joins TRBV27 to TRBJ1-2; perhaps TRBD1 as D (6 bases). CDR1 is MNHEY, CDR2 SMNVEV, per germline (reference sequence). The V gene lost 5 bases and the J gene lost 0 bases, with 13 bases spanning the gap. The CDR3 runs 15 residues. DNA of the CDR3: TGTGCCAGCAGTAAAGGGACAACCCCTAACTATGGCTACACCTTC. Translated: CASSKGTTPNYGYTF.

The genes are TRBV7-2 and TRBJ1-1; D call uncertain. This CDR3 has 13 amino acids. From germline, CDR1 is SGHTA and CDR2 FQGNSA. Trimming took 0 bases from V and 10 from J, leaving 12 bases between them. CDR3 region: CASSLASDRRAFF. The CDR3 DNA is TGTGCCAGCAGCTTAGCCTCAGATCGGAGAGCTTTCTTT.

CDR3 amino acids: CASSLGENFYGYTF. CDR3 in DNA: TGTGCCAGCAGCTTGGGAGAAAACTTCTATGGCTACACCTTC. The chain carries TRBV5-6 and TRBJ1-2; D is unclear. CDR3 size: 14 residues. Germline assignment: CDR1 SGHDT and CDR2 YYEEEE. With 0 bases removed from V and 4 bases from J, the gap between germline ends came to 10 bases.

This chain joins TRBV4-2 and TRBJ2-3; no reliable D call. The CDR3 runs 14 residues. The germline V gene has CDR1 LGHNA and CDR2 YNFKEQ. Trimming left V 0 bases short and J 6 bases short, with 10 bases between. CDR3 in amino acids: CASSQEGSWDTQYF. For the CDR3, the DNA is TGTGCCAGCAGCCAAGAAGGATCCTGGGATACGCAGTATTTT.